This is a list of T cell receptor beta chains from one sample in a study of blood T cells in healthy people across ages. One entry per CDR3 protein results from TCRdb running MiXCR on the 5' RACE reads. Here the sample spans 850,000 to 1,100,000 distinct CDR3 sequences, 35% to 45% being singletons. The specimen sequenced was blood. These receptors originate from a man between 18 and 35 years old in good health. Both conserved end residues are part of each CDR3. Each record gives: clone size, D gene, J gene, V gene, CDR3 DNA, CDR3 protein. The D gene is left open where the match is weak. The size of a clone is reported for some rows only, either as once, few or many, or as a class for expanded clones.

size: few
D: TRBD2
J: TRBJ2-5
V: TRBV7-2
DNA: TGTGCCAGCAGCTTAGCTCCACTGACTAGCGACCAAGAGACCCAGTACTTC
CDR3: CASSLAPLTSDQETQYF

size: few
D: TRBD1
J: TRBJ2-3
V: TRBV12-3/TRBV12-4
DNA: TGTGCCAGCAACCCAGACAGGGAGATTTCAGATACGCAGTATTTT
CDR3: CASNPDREISDTQYF

size: few
D: -
J: TRBJ2-3
V: TRBV28
DNA: TGTGCCTCCCGGGATCGAGATACGCAGTATTTT
CDR3: CASRDRDTQYF

size: -
D: TRBD1
J: TRBJ2-1
V: TRBV10-3
DNA: TGTGCCATCAGTGAGTCGAGACCGGGACAGGGGGAGCAGTTCTTC
CDR3: CAISESRPGQGEQFF

size: -
D: -
J: TRBJ1-1
V: TRBV4-2
DNA: TGTGCCAGCAGCCAAGATTTTAGGGGGGGTAACACTGAAGCTTTCTTT
CDR3: CASSQDFRGGNTEAFF

size: -
D: -
J: TRBJ1-5
V: TRBV9
DNA: TGTGCCAGCAGCGGTGGTGGGGGCAATCAGCCCCAGCATTTT
CDR3: CASSGGGGNQPQHF

size: many
D: -
J: TRBJ1-4
V: TRBV4-2
DNA: TGTGCCAGCAGCCAAGGGACGGCTAATGAAAAACTGTTTTTT
CDR3: CASSQGTANEKLFF

size: few
D: -
J: TRBJ1-4
V: TRBV20-1
DNA: TGCAGTGCTAGGACAAGGGACGAGGCAACTAATGAAAAACTGTTTTTT
CDR3: CSARTRDEATNEKLFF

size: -
D: TRBD1
J: TRBJ1-4
V: TRBV4-2
DNA: TGTGCCAGCAGCCCGGGACAGACAACCTCAACTAATGAAAAACTGTTTTTT
CDR3: CASSPGQTTSTNEKLFF

size: few
D: -
J: TRBJ1-2
V: TRBV20-1
DNA: TGCAGTGCTAGGAACAGGAATTCGGGCTATGGCTACACCTTC
CDR3: CSARNRNSGYGYTF

size: -
D: TRBD2
J: TRBJ2-7
V: TRBV29-1
DNA: TGCAGCGTTGGCCCGGAACTAGCGTACGAGCAGTACTTC
CDR3: CSVGPELAYEQYF

size: -
D: TRBD1
J: TRBJ2-3
V: TRBV11-2
DNA: TGTGCCAGCAGCCGCACCGGGACAGGTCTACCAGATACGCAGTATTTT
CDR3: CASSRTGTGLPDTQYF

size: -
D: -
J: TRBJ2-5
V: TRBV24-1
DNA: TGTGCCACCAGTGAGGGGTCTGAGGAGACCCAGTACTTC
CDR3: CATSEGSEETQYF

size: -
D: TRBD1
J: TRBJ1-1
V: TRBV6-1
DNA: TGTGCCAGCAGTGGTATCACAGGGGCCATGAACACTGAAGCTTTCTTT
CDR3: CASSGITGAMNTEAFF

size: few
D: -
J: TRBJ1-2
V: TRBV4-2
DNA: TGTGCCAGCAGCCGAGGCCTGGATCGGTACACCTTC
CDR3: CASSRGLDRYTF

size: -
D: -
J: TRBJ1-1
V: TRBV7-2
DNA: TGTGCCAGCAGCTTAAGGGTCTTTACTGAAGCTTTCTTT
CDR3: CASSLRVFTEAFF

size: -
D: -
J: TRBJ2-2
V: TRBV28
DNA: TGTGCCAGCAGTTTATCTTTCAACACCGGGGAGCTGTTTTTT
CDR3: CASSLSFNTGELFF

size: -
D: TRBD2
J: TRBJ2-3
V: TRBV10-3
DNA: TGTGCCATCAGTGCCCCTCGGCTAGCGGGGGGTGGGACAGATACGCAGTATTTT
CDR3: CAISAPRLAGGGTDTQYF

size: -
D: -
J: TRBJ2-3
V: TRBV6-5
DNA: TGTGCCAGCAGTTACCTTCCGGCAGATACGCAGTATTTT
CDR3: CASSYLPADTQYF

size: few
D: -
J: TRBJ2-3
V: TRBV7-2
DNA: TGTGCCAGCAGCTTAGTGGTACTCCAACATTCTCCTAGCACAGATACGCAGTATTTT
CDR3: CASSLVVLQHSPSTDTQYF

size: -
D: TRBD1
J: TRBJ1-5
V: TRBV27
DNA: TGTGCCAGCAGCGCGTGGACAGGGAGGAATCAGCCCCAGCATTTT
CDR3: CASSAWTGRNQPQHF

size: few
D: -
J: TRBJ1-1
V: TRBV14
DNA: TGTGCCAGCAGCCAAGATTTGGGGGCTGAAGCTTTCTTT
CDR3: CASSQDLGAEAFF

size: few
D: TRBD1
J: TRBJ2-1
V: TRBV15
DNA: TGTGCCACCAGCAGAAGCCGGGACAGGGGAAACGATGAGCAGTTCTTC
CDR3: CATSRSRDRGNDEQFF

size: -
D: -
J: TRBJ2-1
V: TRBV6-6
DNA: TGTGCCAGCAGTTTACCAGGAACTGGGCAAGGAAATGAGCAGTTCTTC
CDR3: CASSLPGTGQGNEQFF

size: -
D: -
J: TRBJ1-4
V: TRBV28
DNA: TGTGCCAGCAGCTCGAAGAAACTGTTTTTT
CDR3: CASSSKKLFF

size: -
D: TRBD2
J: TRBJ2-1
V: TRBV19
DNA: TGTGCCAGTAGTATTCGGGGACTAGCGGACCTCTGGGATGAGCAGTTCTTC
CDR3: CASSIRGLADLWDEQFF

size: -
D: -
J: TRBJ2-1
V: TRBV5-5
DNA: TGTGCCAGCAGCTTGGCACCTCCTATCTACAATGAGCAGTTCTTC
CDR3: CASSLAPPIYNEQFF

size: few
D: TRBD1
J: TRBJ2-1
V: TRBV2
DNA: TGTGCCAGCAGGGGACAGGGAGTGTTGAATGAGCAGTTCTTC
CDR3: CASRGQGVLNEQFF

size: -
D: -
J: TRBJ1-6
V: TRBV14
DNA: TGTGCCAGCAGCCAGACTCACCAGGGGAGCTCCTATAATTCACCCCTCCACTTT
CDR3: CASSQTHQGSSYNSPLHF

size: -
D: -
J: TRBJ1-3
V: TRBV9
DNA: TGTGCCAGCAGCGCGCCCCCGGGACATGTACCCTCTGGAAGCACCATATATTTT
CDR3: CASSAPPGHVPSGSTIYF

size: -
D: TRBD2
J: TRBJ2-1
V: TRBV20-1
DNA: TGCAGTGCCATCGGGGGGGGCCTTTACAATGAGCAGTTCTTC
CDR3: CSAIGGGLYNEQFF

size: few
D: -
J: TRBJ1-5
V: TRBV20-1
DNA: TGCAGTGCTATCTGGGAAGGCAGCAATCAGCCCCAGCATTTT
CDR3: CSAIWEGSNQPQHF

size: few
D: TRBD1
J: TRBJ1-2
V: TRBV16
DNA: TGTGCCAGCAGCCAAGTCATTTTCCAGGGGGAACGCTATGGCTACACCTTC
CDR3: CASSQVIFQGERYGYTF